Here is one T cell receptor (beta chain) with its context. These data come from a study of identical twins. TCRdb re-derived calls from the 5' RACE reads in MiXCR, one entry per CDR3 protein. The sample yields hundreds of thousands of distinct CDR3 sequences, approximately 13% seen once. The sample was also linked to a second study, of yellow fever vaccine responses in identical twins.

Source material: PBMCs. The clonotype originates from a woman aged 18 to 35 in good health.

The CDR3 loop is CASSSSRSSGGYNEQFF. CDR3 sequence (DNA): TGTGCCAGCAGCTCCTCCCGTTCTAGCGGGGGGTACAATGAGCAGTTCTTC. The V call is TRBV7-2, the J call TRBJ2-1; 11 nucleotides agree with TRBD2. The CDR3 loop spans 17 amino acids. V lost 4 bases and J lost 4; bases outside the gene matches: 9. Germline CDR1 is SGHTA and CDR2 is FQGNSA.